The sequence of this TCR beta chain was determined in a study of OX40 agonist ivuxolimab in advanced cancers. Assay: immunoSEQ multiplex PCR; the TCRdb copy retains only in-frame clones and omits some. The sample consists of 50,000 to 75,000 clones, 70% to 90% of them appearing once. There are 11 residues in the CDR3. V was cut by 6 bases and J by 9 bases, with 15 bases left in between. Germline CDR1 and CDR2: DFQATT and SNEGSKA (reference sequence). The input for sequencing was CD4+ or CD8+ T cells sorted from blood, taken in a trial of the OX40 agonist ivuxolimab. The chain carries TRBV20-1 and TRBJ2-7; D is unresolved. The clonotype comes from an adult with an advanced solid tumor such as melanoma, head and neck, liver or kidney cancer. CDR3 sequence: CSAAFESVQYF. The CDR3 DNA reads TGCAGTGCAGCCTTTGAAAGCGTGCAGTACTTC.